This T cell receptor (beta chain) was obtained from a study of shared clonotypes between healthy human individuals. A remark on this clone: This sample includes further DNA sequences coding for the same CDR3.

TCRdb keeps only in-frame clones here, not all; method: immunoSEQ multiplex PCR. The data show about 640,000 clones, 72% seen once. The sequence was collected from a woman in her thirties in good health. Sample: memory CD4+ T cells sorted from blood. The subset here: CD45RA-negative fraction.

The chain's CDR3 is CASSLDPGNTEAFF. The CDR3 region has the DNA TGTGCCAGCAGCTTAGATCCAGGGAACACTGAAGCTTTCTTT. The V call is TRBV11-2, the J call TRBJ1-1; D unclear. CDR1 is SGHAT, CDR2 FQNNGV, per germline. The CDR3 has 14 amino acids. Trimming left V 0 bases short and J 1 base short, with 6 bases between.